The T cell receptor beta chain under discussion was sequenced for a study of blood T cell repertoires in COVID-19. The overall study: Sites in the United States, Italy and Spain provided acute and convalescent COVID-19 samples. The cDNA or gDNA used as material had been derived from T cells, B-cell-depleted T cells, or PBMCs.

In the original workflow: How many nucleated cells were present was estimated from reference gene primer amplification. Profiling relied on immunoSEQ multiplex PCR, and the TCRdb table lists in-frame clones only, not all of them. Clone size and V and J calls were adopted from that table, with D and trimming inferred from the DNA. The sample has 110,000 or so clones; roughly 79% are singletons. The V end lost 6 bases, the J end lost 2 bases, and 10 bases lay between the germline ends. The CDR3 contains 13 residues. CDR1 and CDR2 from the germline V gene are LNHDA and SQIVND (reference sequence). Regarding this clone: Other nucleotide sequences from this sample produce the same CDR3.

This receptor was taken from a woman aged 65 to 85 with acute or convalescent COVID-19. J is TRBJ2-5 and V is TRBV19; tentative D call: TRBD1 (5 bases). The sample taken for sequencing was peripheral blood. The CDR3 DNA reads as TGTGCCAGTAGCCCGACAGCACAAGAGACCCAGTACTTC. Translating it yields CASSPTAQETQYF. Together with reference TRBV19 and TRBJ2-5, the CDR3 gives the full variable domain: DGGITQSPKYLFRKEGQNVTLSCEQNLNHDAMYWYRQDPGQGLRLIYYSQIVNDFQKGDIAEGYSVSREKKESFPLTVTSAQKNPTAFYLCASSPTAQETQYFGPGTRLLVL.